Listed here is a single TCR beta chain. The CDR3 loop spans 15 amino acids. The germline V and J ends were trimmed by 5 bases and 5 bases, with 19 bases remaining between them. The germline V gene encodes CDR1 LNHNV and CDR2 YYDKDF (reference sequence). The record originates from a study of OX40 agonist ivuxolimab in advanced cancers. Some clones are missing from TCRdb's copy, which holds only in-frame ones; the method was immunoSEQ multiplex PCR. The sample has about 90,000 clones, about 87% seen once. The specimen comprised CD4+ or CD8+ T cells sorted from blood, sampled in a trial of the OX40 agonist ivuxolimab. The TCR originated in an adult with an advanced solid tumor such as melanoma, head and neck, liver or kidney cancer. This sequence joins TRBV15 and TRBJ2-7, with unresolved D. CDR3 loop: CATSAAPLVLNEQYF. DNA for the CDR3: TGTGCCACCAGCGCCGCCCCTCTAGTTTTGAACGAGCAGTACTTC.